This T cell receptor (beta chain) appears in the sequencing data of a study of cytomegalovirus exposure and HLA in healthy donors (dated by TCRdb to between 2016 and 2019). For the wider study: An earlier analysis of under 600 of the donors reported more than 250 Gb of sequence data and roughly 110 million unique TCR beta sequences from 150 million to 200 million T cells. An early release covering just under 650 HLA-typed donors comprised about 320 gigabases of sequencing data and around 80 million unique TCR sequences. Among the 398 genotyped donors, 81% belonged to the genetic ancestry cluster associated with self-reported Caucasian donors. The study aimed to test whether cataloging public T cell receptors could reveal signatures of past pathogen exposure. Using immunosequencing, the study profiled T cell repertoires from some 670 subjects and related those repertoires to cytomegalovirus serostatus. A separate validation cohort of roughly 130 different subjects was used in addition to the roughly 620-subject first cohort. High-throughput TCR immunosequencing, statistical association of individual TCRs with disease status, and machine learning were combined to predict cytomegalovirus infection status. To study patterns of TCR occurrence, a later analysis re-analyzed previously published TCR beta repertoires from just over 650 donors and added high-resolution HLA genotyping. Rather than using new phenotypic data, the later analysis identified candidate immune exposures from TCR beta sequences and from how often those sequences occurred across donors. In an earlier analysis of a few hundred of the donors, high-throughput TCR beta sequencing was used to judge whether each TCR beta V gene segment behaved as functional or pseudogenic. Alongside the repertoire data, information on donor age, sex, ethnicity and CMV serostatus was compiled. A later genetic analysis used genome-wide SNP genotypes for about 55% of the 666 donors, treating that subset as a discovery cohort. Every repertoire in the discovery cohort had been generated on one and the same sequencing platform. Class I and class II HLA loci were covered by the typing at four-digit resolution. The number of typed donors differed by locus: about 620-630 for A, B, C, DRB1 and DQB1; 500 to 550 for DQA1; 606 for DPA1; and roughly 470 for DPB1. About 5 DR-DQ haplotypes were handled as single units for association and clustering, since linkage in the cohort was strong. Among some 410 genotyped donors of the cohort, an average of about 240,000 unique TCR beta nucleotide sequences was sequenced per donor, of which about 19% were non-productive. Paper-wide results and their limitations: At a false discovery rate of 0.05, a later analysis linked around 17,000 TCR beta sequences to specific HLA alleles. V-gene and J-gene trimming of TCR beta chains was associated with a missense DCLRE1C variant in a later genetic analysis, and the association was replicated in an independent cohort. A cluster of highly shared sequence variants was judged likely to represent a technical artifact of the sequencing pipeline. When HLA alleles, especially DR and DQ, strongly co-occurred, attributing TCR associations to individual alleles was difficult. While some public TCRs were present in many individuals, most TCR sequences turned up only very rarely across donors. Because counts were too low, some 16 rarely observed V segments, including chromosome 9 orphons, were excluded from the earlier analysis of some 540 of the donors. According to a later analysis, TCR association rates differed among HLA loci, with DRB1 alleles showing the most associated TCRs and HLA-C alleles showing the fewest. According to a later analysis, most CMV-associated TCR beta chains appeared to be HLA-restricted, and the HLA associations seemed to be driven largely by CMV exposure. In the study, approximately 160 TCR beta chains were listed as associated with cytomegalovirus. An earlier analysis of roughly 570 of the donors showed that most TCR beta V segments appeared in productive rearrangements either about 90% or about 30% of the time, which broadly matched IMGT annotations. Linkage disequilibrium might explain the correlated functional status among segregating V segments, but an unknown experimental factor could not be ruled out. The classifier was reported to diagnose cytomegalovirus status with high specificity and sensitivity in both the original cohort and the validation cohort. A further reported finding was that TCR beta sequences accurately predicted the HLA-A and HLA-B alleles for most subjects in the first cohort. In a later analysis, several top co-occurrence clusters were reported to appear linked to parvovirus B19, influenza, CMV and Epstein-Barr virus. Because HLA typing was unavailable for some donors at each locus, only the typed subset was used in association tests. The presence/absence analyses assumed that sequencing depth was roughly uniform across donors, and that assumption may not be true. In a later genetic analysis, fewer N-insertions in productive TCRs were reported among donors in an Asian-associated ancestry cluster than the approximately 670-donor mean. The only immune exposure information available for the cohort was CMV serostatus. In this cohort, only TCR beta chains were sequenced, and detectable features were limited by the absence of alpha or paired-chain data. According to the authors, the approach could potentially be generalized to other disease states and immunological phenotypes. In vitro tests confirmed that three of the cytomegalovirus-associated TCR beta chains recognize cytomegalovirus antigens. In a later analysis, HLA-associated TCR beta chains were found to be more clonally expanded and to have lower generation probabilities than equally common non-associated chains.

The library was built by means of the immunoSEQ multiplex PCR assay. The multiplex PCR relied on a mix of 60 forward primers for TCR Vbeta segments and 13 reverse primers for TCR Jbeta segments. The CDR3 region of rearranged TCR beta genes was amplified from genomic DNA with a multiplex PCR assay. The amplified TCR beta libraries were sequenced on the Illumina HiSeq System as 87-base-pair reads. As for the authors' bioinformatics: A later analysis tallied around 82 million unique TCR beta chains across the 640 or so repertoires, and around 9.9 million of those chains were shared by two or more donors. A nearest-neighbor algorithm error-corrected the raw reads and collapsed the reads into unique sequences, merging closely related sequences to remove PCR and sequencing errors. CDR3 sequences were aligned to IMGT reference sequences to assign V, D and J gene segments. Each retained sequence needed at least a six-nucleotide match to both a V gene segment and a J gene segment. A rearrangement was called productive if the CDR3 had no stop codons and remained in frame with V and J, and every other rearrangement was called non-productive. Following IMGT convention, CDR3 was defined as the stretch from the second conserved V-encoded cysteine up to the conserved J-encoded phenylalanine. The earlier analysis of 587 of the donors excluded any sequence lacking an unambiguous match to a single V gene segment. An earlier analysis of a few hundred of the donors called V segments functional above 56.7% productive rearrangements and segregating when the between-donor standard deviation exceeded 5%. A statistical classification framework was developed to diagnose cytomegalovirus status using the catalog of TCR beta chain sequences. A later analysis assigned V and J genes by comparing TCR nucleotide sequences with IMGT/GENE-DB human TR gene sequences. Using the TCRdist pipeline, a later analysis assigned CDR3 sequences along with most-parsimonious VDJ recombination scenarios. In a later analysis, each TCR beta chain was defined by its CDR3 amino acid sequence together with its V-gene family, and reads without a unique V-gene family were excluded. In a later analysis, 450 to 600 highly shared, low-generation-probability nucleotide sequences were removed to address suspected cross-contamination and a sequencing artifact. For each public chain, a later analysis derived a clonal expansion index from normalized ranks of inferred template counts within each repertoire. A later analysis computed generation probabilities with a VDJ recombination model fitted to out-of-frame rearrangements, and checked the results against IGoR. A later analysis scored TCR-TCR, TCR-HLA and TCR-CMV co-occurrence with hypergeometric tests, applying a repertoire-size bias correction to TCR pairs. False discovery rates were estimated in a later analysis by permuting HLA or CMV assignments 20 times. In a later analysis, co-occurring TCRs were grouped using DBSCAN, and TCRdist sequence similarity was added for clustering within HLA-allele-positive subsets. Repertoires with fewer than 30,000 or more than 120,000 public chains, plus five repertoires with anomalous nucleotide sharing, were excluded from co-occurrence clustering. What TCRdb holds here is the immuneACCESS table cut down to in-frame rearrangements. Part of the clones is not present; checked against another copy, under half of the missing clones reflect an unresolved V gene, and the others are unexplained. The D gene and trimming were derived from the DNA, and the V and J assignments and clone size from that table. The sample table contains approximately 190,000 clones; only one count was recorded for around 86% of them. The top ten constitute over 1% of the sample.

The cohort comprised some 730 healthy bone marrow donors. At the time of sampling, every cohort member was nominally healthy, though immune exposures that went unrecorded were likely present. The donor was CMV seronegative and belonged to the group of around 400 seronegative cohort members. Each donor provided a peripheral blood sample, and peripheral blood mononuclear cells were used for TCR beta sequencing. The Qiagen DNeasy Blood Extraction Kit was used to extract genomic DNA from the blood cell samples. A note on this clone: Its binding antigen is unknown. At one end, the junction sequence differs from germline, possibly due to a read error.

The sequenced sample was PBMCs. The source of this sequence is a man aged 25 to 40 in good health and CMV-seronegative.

The DNA sequence is as follows: TGCGCCTGCAGGTTGTCACAGGCCTCTAGCACAGATACGCAGTATTTT. This sequence encodes CACRLSQASSTDTQYF. The V and J segments used are TRBV4-1 and TRBJ2-3; 5 matching bases give a weak D call of TRBD1. Per the germline V gene, MGHRA is the CDR1 and YSYEKL is the CDR2. The CDR3 contains 16 residues, cysteine and phenylalanine counted. Left in the record is the CDR3 DNA by itself, 48 bases read in frame from the first base.